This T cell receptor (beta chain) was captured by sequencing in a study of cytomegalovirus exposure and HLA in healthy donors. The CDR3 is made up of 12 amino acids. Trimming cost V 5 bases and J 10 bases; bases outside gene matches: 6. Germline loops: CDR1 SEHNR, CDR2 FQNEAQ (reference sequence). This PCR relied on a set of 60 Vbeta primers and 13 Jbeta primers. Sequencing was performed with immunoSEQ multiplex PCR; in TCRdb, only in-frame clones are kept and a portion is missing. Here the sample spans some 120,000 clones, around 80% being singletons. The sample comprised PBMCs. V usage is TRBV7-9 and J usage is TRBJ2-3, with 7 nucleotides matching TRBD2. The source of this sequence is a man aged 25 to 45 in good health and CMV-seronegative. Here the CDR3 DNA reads TGTGCCAGCAGCGATCTGCTAGCGGCGCAGTATTTT. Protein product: CASSDLLAAQYF.